A single sample is the source of the 3 T cell receptor beta chains below, sequenced in a study of vaccination and CD4 T cells after COVID-19. For these receptors, no antigen is known. Treatment specified: approximately 10-day PBMC culture with coronavirus spike peptide pools or control peptides (ViraFEST assay). The Oncomine TCR Beta short-read assay sequenced DNA from cultured CD4+ T cells. TCRdb processed the PCR reads anew with MiXCR; each CDR3 protein has one entry. The sample carries thousands of distinct CDR3 sequences, approximately 64% recorded once. The specimen comprised cultured CD4+ T cells from blood, sampled after SARS-CoV-2 vaccination. The receptors originated from a human donor with COVID-19.

The sample holds a few counts of this clonotype. The chain employs TRBV7-9 and TRBJ2-5; D remains unclear. V shed 1 base and J shed 4 bases, with 10 bases lying between them. The CDR3 runs to 14 residues. Germline loops: CDR1 SEHNR, CDR2 FQNEAQ (reference sequence). CDR3 region: CASSLGQVGETQYF. The CDR3 nucleotides read TGTGCCAGCAGCTTAGGGCAAGTTGGAGAGACCCAGTACTTC.

The rearrangement uses TRBV6-5 and TRBJ1-5; D call uncertain. This CDR3 has 13 amino acids. V gave up 0 bases and J gave up 6 bases, with 6 bases separating them. Germline values: CDR1 MNHEY, CDR2 SVGAGI. The CDR3, as DNA: TGTGCCAGCAGTTACTCGAAAGCTCAGCCCCAGCATTTT. Amino acid sequence: CASSYSKAQPQHF.

This clonotype appeared a few times. The rearrangement links TRBV20-1 to TRBJ1-3; weak D call: TRBD1 (5 bases). The CDR3 is 13 residues long. V was trimmed by 1 base and J by 6 bases, leaving 10 bases between them. Per germline, CDR1 DFQATT and CDR2 SNEGSKA (reference sequence). The CDR3 DNA reads as TGCAGTGCTAGAGTTCCGGGGCAAAACACCATATATTTT. Protein product: CSARVPGQNTIYF.